The 17 T cell receptor beta chains below were found in one sample sequenced in a study of blood T cell repertoires in COVID-19. The table came from immunoSEQ multiplex PCR; TCRdb's copy has only in-frame clones and leaves some out. The data hold around 200,000 clones, with 86% observed a single time. Sequencing input: PBMCs or T cells enriched from blood (not recorded which). Receptors were obtained from a woman aged 50 to 60 in a cohort exposed to, infected with or recovered from COVID-19 (not recorded which).

The chain employs TRBV28 and TRBJ1-6, with TRBD1 identical over 8 bases. The germline gives CDR1 MDHEN, CDR2 SYDVKM. The CDR3 spans 15 residues. J was trimmed by 9 bases and V by 6 bases; bases with no gene match: 10. The CDR3, as DNA: TGTGCCAGCAGGGGCCTAGGACAGGGACCTTCACCCCTCCACTTT. This translates into CASRGLGQGPSPLHF.

The chain employs TRBV7-8 and TRBJ2-7; D gene unclear. This CDR3 contains 12 residues. CDR1 and CDR2 (germline): SGHVS, FQNEAQ. V lost 5 bases and J 0 bases, leaving 5 bases between the germline ends. The CDR3 reads CASSPSSYEQYF. CDR3 bases: TGTGCCAGCAGCCCGAGCTCCTACGAGCAGTACTTC.

V gene TRBV5-1 combines with J gene TRBJ1-1; TRBD1 aligns across 7 bases. Germline values: CDR1 SGHRS, CDR2 YFSETQ. The J segment lost 5 bases and the V segment lost 7 bases, leaving 23 bases of the junction unmatched. The CDR3 length is 18 residues. The CDR3 coding sequence is TGCGCCAGCCAACCTCGGGACAGTTTGCTAGAAGGGGGAACTGAAGCTTTCTTT. Amino acids: CASQPRDSLLEGGTEAFF.

This chain's CDR3 is CASSPLSSYNEQFF. CDR3 sequence (DNA): TGTGCCAGCTCACCTCTGAGCTCCTACAATGAGCAGTTCTTC. The J gene is TRBJ2-1, the V gene TRBV18, with D uncertain. The V end was cut by 3 bases, the J end by 0 bases, with 6 bases between. The germline V gene has CDR1 KGHSH and CDR2 LQKENI. The CDR3 runs to 14 residues.

The chain is built from TRBV6-2 or TRBV6-3 and TRBJ2-3; D possibly corresponds to TRBD2 (6 bases). The germline V and J ends were trimmed by 6 bases and 8 bases, with 15 bases remaining between them. The CDR3 has 13 residues. Germline assignment: CDR1 MNHEY and CDR2 SVGEGT. The chain's CDR3 is CASSPTGVRTQYF. CDR3 sequence (DNA): TGTGCCAGCAGCCCCACGGGGGTGCGTACGCAGTATTTT.

J is TRBJ2-3 and V is TRBV6-5, with TRBD1 identical over 7 bases. The CDR3 runs 14 residues. Per the germline V gene, CDR1 is MNHEY and CDR2 is SVGAGI. V was pared by 6 bases and J by 4 bases, with 7 bases of the junction left unmatched. CDR3 coding DNA: TGTGCCAGCAGGGCCGGGACAGACCCAGATACGCAGTATTTT. Its protein product is CASRAGTDPDTQYF.

V is TRBV7-9 and J is TRBJ2-4; 11 positions agree with TRBD1. J gave up 1 base and V 4 bases, and 9 bases lay outside the gene matches. Germline V gene lookup returns CDR1 SEHNR and CDR2 FQNEAQ (reference sequence). The CDR3 has 18 amino acids. The CDR3 loop is CASSSGQGAVWAKNIQYF. DNA of the CDR3: TGTGCCAGCAGCTCCGGACAGGGGGCGGTTTGGGCCAAAAACATTCAGTACTTC.

This clone appeared a single time. The rearrangement links TRBV7-2 to TRBJ2-2; 7 bases line up with TRBD2. The CDR3 extends over 14 amino acids. In germline, CDR1 is SGHTA, CDR2 FQGNSA. Unmatched junction bases numbered 6, after V lost 6 bases and J lost 5 bases. CDR3 region: CASRVGAGTGELFF. CDR3 bases: TGTGCCAGCAGGGTCGGAGCGGGGACCGGGGAGCTGTTTTTT.

J is TRBJ1-6 and V is TRBV1; whether TRBD1, the table's D call, matches the DNA was not checked. TRBV1 is marked as a pseudogene. The length of the CDR3 is 17 residues. The CDR3 nucleotides are TGCACCAGCAGCCCGGACAGGTCGCAGAACAAAAATTCACCCCTCCACTTT. This translates into CTSSPDRSQNKNSPLHF.

This chain connects TRBV6-4 to TRBJ1-6; D is ambiguous. Germline V gives CDR1 MRHNA, CDR2 SNTAGT. Deletions cut 5 bases from V and 6 bases from J, with 8 bases between. This CDR3 is 13 amino acids long. The CDR3: CASSRDINSPLHF. The CDR3 DNA is TGTGCCAGCAGTCGAGACATTAATTCACCCCTCCACTTT.

The gene calls are TRBV4-3 and TRBJ1-2, with TRBD1 as a possible D gene (5 bases). V lost 0 bases and J 1 base, leaving 12 bases between the germline ends. Germline V gene lookup returns CDR1 LGHNA and CDR2 YSLEER. This CDR3 contains 16 residues. For the CDR3, the DNA is TGCGCCAGCAGCCAAGATCCGGCAGGGAATAACTATGGCTACACCTTC. Translated, it gives CASSQDPAGNNYGYTF.

A single count supports this clone. The V gene is TRBV3-1 (or the pseudogene TRBV3-2), the J gene TRBJ1-1; no definite D call. The CDR3 has 14 residues. Germline assignment: CDR1 LGHDT and CDR2 YNNKEL (reference sequence). Trimming left V 5 bases short and J 4 bases short, with 14 bases between. CDR3 loop: CASSEIGKATEAFF. As DNA, the CDR3 is TGTGCCAGCAGCGAGATCGGGAAAGCCACTGAAGCTTTCTTT.

This clone was seen once. This chain uses TRBV11-2 with TRBJ1-4; tentatively, D is TRBD1 (5 bases). Looked up from germline, CDR1 is SGHAT and CDR2 is FQNNGV. The CDR3 has 14 residues. The germline V and J ends were trimmed by 7 bases and 8 bases, with 17 bases remaining between them. The CDR3 DNA follows: TGTGCCAGCACCTACAGGAACGCCTGGGAAAAACTGTTTTTT. It is translated as CASTYRNAWEKLFF.

This rearrangement joins TRBV6-5 to TRBJ1-1; tentative D call: TRBD1 (6 bases). CDR1 MNHEY and CDR2 SVGAGI come from the germline V gene. Trimming cost V 2 bases and J 1 base, with 11 bases left between them. The CDR3 runs to 15 residues. CDR3 nucleotide sequence: TGTGCCAGCAGTTACAGGCCGACAGGGAACACTGAAGCTTTCTTT. The encoded protein is CASSYRPTGNTEAFF.

As for this clone: Other DNA sequences in this sample translate to the same CDR3. The V call is TRBV7-9, the J call TRBJ1-5, with D unclear. This CDR3 contains 12 residues. Trimming removed 1 base from V and 5 bases from J, with 3 bases in between. The germline V gene encodes CDR1 SEHNR and CDR2 FQNEAQ (reference sequence). The CDR3 here is CASSLGDQPQHF. The CDR3 DNA is TGTGCCAGCAGCTTAGGCGATCAGCCCCAGCATTTT.

This clone was recorded only once. The chain is built from TRBV14 and TRBJ2-7; D perhaps matches TRBD2 (5 bases). Between the trimmed V and J ends, which lost 0 bases and 7 bases, there was a span of 10 bases. The germline CDR1 and CDR2 sequences are SGHDN and FVKESK. The CDR3 totals 13 residues. This CDR3 reads CASSQDWTREQYF. The CDR3 DNA sequence: TGTGCCAGCAGCCAAGATTGGACTCGAGAGCAGTACTTC.

The chain uses TRBV9 and TRBJ2-3; D is possibly TRBD2 (6 bases). V was pared by 3 bases and J by 2 bases, with 13 bases between. The germline V gene has CDR1 SGDLS and CDR2 YYNGEE. The CDR3 is 15 amino acids. The CDR3 sequence: CASSGGTFTTDTQYF. The CDR3 DNA sequence: TGTGCCAGCAGCGGAGGGACTTTTACCACAGATACGCAGTATTTT.